This record concerns one TCR beta chain sequence. Its specific antigen is unknown. Per-nucleotide qualities are absent, and no much larger clonotype sits a single base away. The data belong to a study of blood T cell repertoires in COVID-19 (dated by TCRdb to the early 2020s). Study-wide context: Samples covering the acute and convalescent phases of COVID-19 were provided by collaborators in the United States, Italy and Spain. The material from the prospective study consisted of cDNA or gDNA derived from T cells, B-cell-depleted T cells, or PBMCs. Subjects who had been exposed to COVID-19, were actively infected with it, or had recovered from it provided the deeply sampled blood TCRbeta repertoires that made up the dataset. The repertoires were released in a freely available public database meant as a resource for research on the immune response to SARS-CoV-2. The samples were drawn from the first 160 participants of the ongoing ImmuneRACE study and from 950 to 1,500 subjects provided by 6 global collaborators. Nearly every sample came with metadata listing a de-identified subject ID, COVID-19 status, age in years and sex. Where available, HLA class I and class II types were taken from metadata supplied by the sample provider and were not determined by assay-based typing.

TCRbeta CDR3 regions were amplified from genomic DNA by means of the immunoSEQ Assay, a bias-controlled multiplex PCR. The published analysis was carried out like this. The number of nucleated cells in each sample was estimated by amplification of reference gene primers within the assay. To quantify the absolute abundance of each unique TCRbeta CDR3 rearrangement, sequence reads were collapsed and filtered. For each sample, productive Simpson clonality was calculated by taking the square root of Simpson's diversity index across productive rearrangements. As stored in TCRdb, this immuneACCESS dataset retains in-frame rearrangements with V and J assigned. A fraction of the clones does not appear; measured against another copy, unresolved V genes explain less than half of the discrepancy, and the remainder lacks a known reason. D and trimming were read from the DNA, whereas the V and J calls and clone size are those reported in that table. The sample data list more than 250,000 clones, and 70% to 90% of these were observed just once. The ten largest account for less than 2.5% of the sample.

The junction carries 15 bases between V and J, which are trimmed by 7 bases and 3 bases respectively. According to the germline V gene, CDR1 reads ENHRY and CDR2 reads SYGVKD. The CDR3 numbers 14 residues from cysteine through phenylalanine. The DNA shown is the 42-base CDR3, in frame from base 1. In the prospective study, participants were roughly 18 to 100 years old, resided in fewer than 25 geographic areas of the United States, and were enrolled through a virtual design. In the prospective study, cohorts were assigned on the basis of participant-reported clinical history obtained from a screening survey and a study questionnaire. Recovered participants in ImmuneRACE Cohort 3 were defined by two consecutive negative NP/OP PCR tests, clearance by a healthcare professional, or resolution of symptoms. In the prospective study, mobile phlebotomists collected whole blood, serum and a nasopharyngeal or oropharyngeal swab from each participant. Prospective study participants could optionally give additional blood draws and questionnaires over a roughly two-month period. Before DNA extraction, blood samples from the prospective study were shipped at room temperature or frozen.

General findings and caveats noted by the study authors: How much clinical and demographic metadata was included differed by source and by participant, and the metadata was provided uncurated.

The sample consisted of PBMCs or T cells enriched from blood (not recorded which). The V and J segments used are TRBV10-3 and TRBJ1-1; TRBD1 is perhaps the D gene, given 5 matching bases. This TCR was recovered from a young man who had recovered from COVID-19. The CDR3 corresponds to CAINPGGAYTEAFF. The DNA sequence is as follows: TGTGCCATCAACCCGGGAGGGGCGTACACTGAAGCTTTCTTT.